Listed below are T cell receptor beta chains from one sample, sequenced in a study of beta chain features in type 1 diabetes. Sequencing used immunoSEQ multiplex PCR; TCRdb keeps in-frame clones, though not all of them. The sample carries 620,000 or so clones, roughly 16% recorded once. Sequenced input: naive CD4+ T cells from blood. These receptors were taken from a man aged 18 to 29 in good health. The CDR3 runs from the conserved cysteine through the conserved F or W.

v_gene: TRBV28
CDR3aa: CASSLPTSGKNEQFF

v_gene: TRBV6-1
CDR3aa: CASSERTVVPMVEQYF

v_gene: TRBV27
CDR3aa: CASSFVQGVYYGYTF

v_gene: TRBV6-5
CDR3aa: CASSRGTRNNEQFF

v_gene: TRBV28
CDR3aa: CASTEGYKNIQYF

v_gene: TRBV7-9
CDR3aa: CASSSNPYEQYF

v_gene: TRBV19
CDR3aa: CASSFRGQRQPFNYGYTF

v_gene: TRBV5-4
CDR3aa: CASSLGTSGGNTQYF

v_gene: TRBV28
CDR3aa: CASSPETGVKETQYF

v_gene: TRBV14
CDR3aa: CASSQRGFYEKLFF

v_gene: TRBV21-1
CDR3aa: CASSKVEGDHEQYF

v_gene: TRBV2
CDR3aa: CASNRDPTDTQYF

v_gene: TRBV19
CDR3aa: CASSGRITDTQYF

v_gene: TRBV23-1
CDR3aa: CASSWGWWSSYNEQFF

v_gene: TRBV25-1
CDR3aa: CASSVTGPSSYGYTF

v_gene: TRBV7-9
CDR3aa: CASSGRASGRSGDTQYF

v_gene: TRBV4-1
CDR3aa: CASSPTGFTNQPQHF

v_gene: TRBV6-5
CDR3aa: CASSYADSPGGSPLHF

v_gene: TRBV19
CDR3aa: CASSVISGQGSYEQYF

v_gene: TRBV6-5
CDR3aa: CASSTGGRPVSQYF

v_gene: TRBV11-2
CDR3aa: CASAMDGYGYTF

v_gene: TRBV25-1
CDR3aa: CASSGLGTDGDAYTF

v_gene: TRBV19
CDR3aa: CASSTVRVETQYF

v_gene: TRBV4-3
CDR3aa: CASSQEGQTSYEQYF

v_gene: TRBV30
CDR3aa: CARQSSYNSPLHF

v_gene: TRBV4-2
CDR3aa: CASSQDGGRTNEQFF

v_gene: TRBV7-9
CDR3aa: CAGVIQGTAATQYF

v_gene: TRBV9
CDR3aa: CASSADGLAPSRGEFF

v_gene: TRBV6-1
CDR3aa: CASSGVIRFSYNEQFF

v_gene: TRBV6-1
CDR3aa: CASSEARLAYIYNEQFF

v_gene: TRBV7-9
CDR3aa: CASSPPYGQGVISGQFF

v_gene: TRBV2
CDR3aa: CASSVQPGNTIYF

v_gene: TRBV4-2
CDR3aa: CASSQGPMTAYEQYF

v_gene: TRBV9
CDR3aa: CASSVGAVVEKLFF

v_gene: TRBV6-5
CDR3aa: CASTSGTSGTEAFF